Each of the 28 T cell receptor beta chains below was sequenced from the same sample in a study of blood T cell repertoires in COVID-19. Measured with immunoSEQ multiplex PCR; TCRdb has only the in-frame clones, and not every one. The sample has fewer than 500,000 clones; approximately 90% are singletons. The material sequenced was peripheral blood. These receptors were collected from a woman in her 30s with acute or convalescent COVID-19.

This rearrangement joins TRBV4-1 to TRBJ2-5; tentative D call: TRBD1 (6 bases). The germline V and J ends were trimmed by 1 base and 2 bases, with 20 bases remaining between them. Germline CDR1 reads MGHRA; CDR2 reads YSYEKL. CDR3 length: 18 residues. The CDR3, as DNA: TGCGCCAGCAGCCAAGGACAGGAGCTCGCGGTGGGACAAGAGACCCAGTACTTC. Protein product: CASSQGQELAVGQETQYF.

To note about this clone: Other DNA sequences of this sample code for an identical CDR3. The V gene is TRBV13, the J gene TRBJ1-1; TRBD1 is a possible D gene (5 bases). V shed 0 bases and J shed 5 bases, with 10 bases lying between them. CDR1 and CDR2 (germline): PRHDT, FYEKMQ (reference sequence). CDR3 size: 14 residues. CDR3 protein: CASSLGRGSTEAFF. DNA of the CDR3: TGTGCCAGCAGCTTAGGCCGGGGGAGTACTGAAGCTTTCTTT.

The chain combines TRBV24-1 with TRBJ2-1, with TRBD2 matching over 8 bases. The trim removed 1 base at V and 4 bases at J, leaving 5 bases unmatched. Germline loops: CDR1 KGHDR, CDR2 SFDVKD. The CDR3 totals 16 residues. The CDR3 nucleotides are TGTGCCACCAGTGATTTTCGGGGGGGCGGTTACAATGAGCAGTTCTTC. Protein sequence: CATSDFRGGGYNEQFF.

The chain carries TRBV2 and TRBJ2-1; maybe TRBD2 (6 bases). Germline V lookup: CDR1 SNHLY, CDR2 FYNNEI. This CDR3 has 13 amino acids. Trimming removed 1 base at V and 8 bases at J, with 9 bases between. CDR3 DNA: TGTGCCAGCAGTGAAGGCAGGGACTATGAGCAGTTCTTC. Encoded protein: CASSEGRDYEQFF.

For the CDR3, the DNA is TGCGCCAGCAGCTTGAATTTCCGTGAGACCCAGTACTTC. This codes for CASSLNFRETQYF. The chain has TRBV5-1 and TRBJ2-5; the D is unclear. Germline V gene lookup returns CDR1 SGHRS and CDR2 YFSETQ. With 1 base removed from V and 5 bases from J, the gap between germline ends came to 9 bases. CDR3 length: 13 residues. The whole variable domain, filled in from reference TRBV5-1 and TRBJ2-5, reads KAGVTQTPRYLIKTRGQQVTLSCSPISGHRSVSWYQQTPGQGLQFLFEYFSETQRNKGNFPGRFSGRQFSNSRSEMNVSTLELGDSALYLCASSLNFRETQYFGPGTRLLVL.

The chain employs TRBV7-7 and TRBJ2-3; no clear D. Trimming took off 5 bases at V and 6 bases at J, with 18 bases between the two ends. Germline-derived CDR1 and CDR2 are SSHAT and FNYEAQ (reference sequence). This CDR3 has 15 amino acids. CDR3 residues: CASSRSDGPSDTQYF. The CDR3 region has the DNA TGTGCCAGCAGCCGTTCCGATGGCCCGTCCGATACGCAGTATTTT.

With respect to this clone: This sample includes further DNA sequences coding for the same CDR3. The chain combines TRBV9 with TRBJ1-5; unclear D gene. CDR1 is SGDLS and CDR2 is YYNGEE in the germline V gene. The CDR3 loop spans 14 amino acids. V lost 5 bases to trimming and J lost 0 bases, with 9 bases between them. Here the CDR3 DNA reads TGTGCCAGCAGTCTAGAGGGTAGCAATCAGCCCCAGCATTTT. Translated: CASSLEGSNQPQHF.

The V call is TRBV6-5, the J call TRBJ2-1; D not resolved. V lost 4 bases to trimming and J lost 0 bases, with 7 bases between them. The CDR3 extends over 14 amino acids. Germline loops: CDR1 MNHEY, CDR2 SVGAGI. The CDR3 bases are TGTGCCAGCAGTTCTCAGTCCTCCTACAATGAGCAGTTCTTC. It codes for CASSSQSSYNEQFF.

This chain links TRBV4-1 with TRBJ2-3; 8 bases match TRBD2. Trimming removed 4 bases from V and 4 bases from J; junction bases left unmatched: 7. Germline V gene data show CDR1 as MGHRA and CDR2 as YSYEKL. This CDR3 has 15 amino acids. The CDR3 nucleotides read TGCGCCAGCAGCCGGTCGGGGGGGCCGGCAGATACGCAGTATTTT. Translated: CASSRSGGPADTQYF.

This chain connects TRBV9 to TRBJ2-7; 8 nucleotides align to TRBD2. The length of the CDR3 is 15 residues. The V segment lost 1 base and the J segment 0 bases; nucleotides outside the gene matches: 3. The germline CDR1 and CDR2 sequences are SGDLS and YYNGEE. CDR3 sequence reads: CASSVTSGGSYEQYF. The CDR3 DNA is TGTGCCAGCAGCGTAACCAGCGGGGGCTCCTACGAGCAGTACTTC.

The rearrangement uses TRBV4-2 and TRBJ2-7, with 7 bases that match TRBD2. The CDR3 length is 14 residues. Germline V gives CDR1 LGHNA, CDR2 YNFKEQ. With V trimmed by 0 bases and J by 2 bases, 1 base remained unmatched. The CDR3 is CASSQDLAAYEQYF. The CDR3 bases are TGTGCCAGCAGCCAAGATCTAGCGGCCTACGAGCAGTACTTC.

This chain joins TRBV5-1 and TRBJ1-1; D perhaps matches TRBD1 (5 bases). The length of the CDR3 is 16 residues. Looked up from germline, CDR1 is SGHRS and CDR2 is YFSETQ. V was cut by 4 bases and J by 0 bases, with 16 bases left in between. The CDR3 coding sequence is TGCGCCAGCAGCCCCGGCGGGGGAGGGATGAACACTGAAGCTTTCTTT. Translated, it gives CASSPGGGGMNTEAFF.

The chain is built from TRBV27 and TRBJ2-1, with TRBD1 as a possible D gene (5 bases). Trimming left V 2 bases short and J 9 bases short, with 14 bases between. Per the germline V gene, CDR1 is MNHEY and CDR2 is SMNVEV (reference sequence). This CDR3 has 14 amino acids. This CDR3 is CASSLQQGGREQFF. For the CDR3, the DNA is TGTGCCAGCAGTTTACAGCAGGGCGGCCGTGAGCAGTTCTTC.

The V call is TRBV7-3, the J call TRBJ1-1, with D maybe TRBD1 (5 bases). The CDR3 consists of 14 residues. Germline V gives CDR1 SGHTA, CDR2 FQGTGA. V was clipped by 3 bases and J by 5 bases, with 13 bases between them. The CDR3 sequence: CASSLGLVGTEAFF. The CDR3 DNA reads as TGTGCCAGCAGCTTGGGGCTCGTGGGGACTGAAGCTTTCTTT.

V gene TRBV9 combines with J gene TRBJ2-3, with D hard to call. The CDR3 runs to 14 residues. CDR1 is SGDLS and CDR2 is YYNGEE in the germline V gene. Trimming left V 2 bases short and J 3 bases short, with 10 bases between. The DNA for the CDR3 is TGTGCCAGCAGCGTTAGCCCTGATACAGATACGCAGTATTTT. Its translation is CASSVSPDTDTQYF.

This clone has at least ten counts. The V and J genes are TRBV9 and TRBJ1-4; D might be TRBD1 (6 bases). The V gene lost 2 bases and the J gene lost 4 bases, with 15 bases spanning the gap. The CDR3 contains 16 residues. Germline loops: CDR1 SGDLS, CDR2 YYNGEE. CDR3 amino acids: CASSVRAGVLNEKLFF. The CDR3 bases are TGTGCCAGCAGCGTTAGAGCAGGGGTACTTAATGAAAAACTGTTTTTT.

The chain employs TRBV7-9 and TRBJ1-5; no reliable D call. Germline loops: CDR1 SEHNR, CDR2 FQNEAQ (reference sequence). Trimming removed 1 base at V and 6 bases at J, with 7 bases between. This CDR3 region has 13 residues. This CDR3 is CASSLGRAQPQHF. CDR3 DNA sequence: TGTGCCAGCAGCTTAGGGCGGGCTCAGCCCCAGCATTTT.

The rearrangement uses TRBV18 and TRBJ2-5; D is perhaps TRBD1 (6 bases). The germline V gene encodes CDR1 KGHSH and CDR2 LQKENI. The CDR3 has 18 amino acids. V lost 2 bases to trimming and J lost 2 bases, with 21 bases between them. This chain's CDR3 is CASSPEGVLRPKQETQYF. CDR3 nucleotide sequence: TGTGCCAGCTCACCAGAGGGGGTTCTTAGGCCTAAGCAAGAGACCCAGTACTTC.

The chain uses TRBV24-1 and TRBJ2-5; D possibly corresponds to TRBD2 (6 bases). CDR3 size: 14 residues. V was pared by 4 bases and J by 2 bases, with 10 bases between. Germline loops: CDR1 KGHDR, CDR2 SFDVKD. The CDR3 nucleotides read TGTGCCACCAGTGACACGACTAGACAAGAGACCCAGTACTTC. Translating it yields CATSDTTRQETQYF.

The V call is TRBV30, the J call TRBJ1-5; D perhaps matches TRBD1 (6 bases). The CDR3 has 18 amino acids. CDR1 is GTSNPN, CDR2 SVGIG, per germline (reference sequence). V gave up 5 bases and J gave up 2 bases, with 25 bases separating them. The CDR3 reads CAWRPSIIRTACNQPQHF. The CDR3 DNA reads as TGTGCCTGGCGCCCTTCAATAATTCGGACAGCGTGCAATCAGCCCCAGCATTTT.

This clone was recorded a few times. The chain has TRBV19 and TRBJ1-4; D not certain. This CDR3 region has 13 residues. CDR1 and CDR2 from the germline V gene are LNHDA and SQIVND (reference sequence). The V end was cut by 5 bases, the J end by 4 bases, with 8 bases between. The CDR3 sequence is CASSEPRNEKLFF. Here the CDR3 DNA reads TGTGCCAGTAGTGAACCGCGTAATGAAAAACTGTTTTTT.

This clone came up once. V and J are TRBV5-6 and TRBJ2-3; tentative D call: TRBD2 (5 bases). Germline V gives CDR1 SGHDT, CDR2 YYEEEE. The germline V and J ends were trimmed by 5 bases and 6 bases, with 10 bases remaining between them. CDR3 size: 12 residues. CDR3 DNA sequence: TGTGCCAGCAGGGGAGCGTCCGATACGCAGTATTTT. Protein sequence: CASRGASDTQYF.

The V call is TRBV5-3, the J call TRBJ2-2, with D maybe TRBD2 (5 bases). TRBV5-3 is an ORF; its function is uncertain. The CDR3 covers 17 residues. Trimming shortened V by 0 bases and J by 0 bases, and 12 bases separated the two germline ends. CDR3 DNA: TGTGCCAGAAGCTTGGAGAGGGCAAACTCGAACACCGGGGAGCTGTTTTTT. It is translated as CARSLERANSNTGELFF.

The J gene is TRBJ2-7, the V gene TRBV6-1; D is possibly TRBD1 (5 bases). Germline V lookup: CDR1 MNHNS, CDR2 SASEGT. The length of the CDR3 is 12 residues. The V and J ends lost 3 bases and 2 bases respectively, with 5 bases between them. The CDR3 sequence: CASSDRAYEQYF. CDR3 bases: TGTGCCAGCAGTGACAGGGCCTACGAGCAGTACTTC.

V and J are TRBV2 and TRBJ1-4; D is uncertain. Trimming pared 6 bases from V and 7 bases from J, leaving 12 bases between. Germline V gives CDR1 SNHLY, CDR2 FYNNEI. This CDR3 region has 13 residues. Here the CDR3 reads CASRGRSGEKLFF. The CDR3 DNA follows: TGTGCCAGCAGGGGGAGGAGTGGTGAAAAACTGTTTTTT.

This chain joins TRBV7-5 and TRBJ2-5; the D call in the table, TRBD1, was not verified against the DNA. TRBV7-5 is shown as a pseudogene. CDR3 length equals 16 residues. CDR3 sequence: CVRSLRDRLSQETQYF. CDR3 DNA: TGTGTCAGAAGCCTCCGGGACAGGTTATCACAAGAGACCCAGTACTTC.

This sequence joins TRBV15 and TRBJ1-5; D is possibly TRBD1 (5 bases). The V gene lost 1 base and the J gene lost 2 bases, with 15 bases spanning the gap. Germline CDR1 LNHNV, CDR2 YYDKDF (reference sequence). This CDR3 spans 17 amino acids. The CDR3 loop reads CATSRGSGGVGNQPQHF. The CDR3 DNA is TGTGCCACCAGCAGAGGTTCGGGGGGAGTGGGCAATCAGCCCCAGCATTTT.

The J gene is TRBJ2-3, the V gene TRBV2; D may be TRBD1 (5 bases). The germline V gene encodes CDR1 SNHLY and CDR2 FYNNEI. V lost 7 bases and J 4 bases, leaving 18 bases between the germline ends. The CDR3 totals 15 residues. CDR3 DNA: TGTGCCAGCACGTTTTTCAGGGCAGGTCCAGATACGCAGTATTTT. This translates into CASTFFRAGPDTQYF. Drawing the rest from reference TRBV2 and TRBJ2-3, the complete variable domain is EPEVTQTPSHQVTQMGQEVILRCVPISNHLYFYWYRQILGQKVEFLVSFYNNEISEKSEIFDDQFSVERPDGSNFTLKIRSTKLEDSAMYFCASTFFRAGPDTQYFGPGTRLTVL.